This T cell receptor beta chain was documented in a study of T cell repertoires in cytomegalovirus infection. As for the study in general: Public TCR beta signature analysis indicated the presence of both CMV infection and matching HLA type. Overall study findings and caveats: CMV carriers with the relevant HLA were identified by cumulative public TCR beta family frequency. The response measured ex vivo was dominated by TCR beta clonotypes (HLA-C-restricted and CMV-specific).

Concerning this clonotype: Its specificity is not known.

Using its own MiXCR run on the reads, TCRdb lists one record per CDR3 protein. The sample consists of under 600,000 distinct CDR3 sequences, about 15% of them appearing once. The sample was CD8+ T cells from PBMCs. The sequence was collected from a human donor in good health (CMV status not recorded). Some clones in this sample may be carry-over from other donors' samples.

The CDR3 region has the DNA TGTGCCAGTAAGAAACAGGGGGCGCGAGAGACCCAGTACTTC. Encoded protein: CASKKQGARETQYF. The chain links TRBV19 to TRBJ2-5, with TRBD1 matching 9 bases. V lost 7 bases to trimming and J lost 4 bases; unmatched junction nucleotides: 7. Germline CDR1 and CDR2: LNHDA and SQIVND (reference sequence). CDR3 length: 14 amino acids.